This note documents a single T cell receptor beta chain sequence. Other DNA sequences in this sample translate to the same CDR3. TCRdb's table, derived via immunoSEQ multiplex PCR, lists solely in-frame clones and lacks some. In the table there are 200,000 to 250,000 clones, about nine tenths of which are singletons. This entry comes from a study of blood T cell repertoires in COVID-19. Germline V lookup: CDR1 SGHTA, CDR2 FQGNSA. This CDR3 is 14 amino acids long. Trimming took 0 bases from V and 2 from J, leaving 8 bases between them. This chain uses TRBV7-2 with TRBJ2-7; TRBD2 might be the D (6 bases). The receptor comes from a man in his sixties who had recovered from COVID-19. The source material was peripheral blood. CDR3 bases: TGTGCCAGCAGCTTAGCCTCGGGGGCCTACGAGCAGTACTTC. Protein product: CASSLASGAYEQYF.